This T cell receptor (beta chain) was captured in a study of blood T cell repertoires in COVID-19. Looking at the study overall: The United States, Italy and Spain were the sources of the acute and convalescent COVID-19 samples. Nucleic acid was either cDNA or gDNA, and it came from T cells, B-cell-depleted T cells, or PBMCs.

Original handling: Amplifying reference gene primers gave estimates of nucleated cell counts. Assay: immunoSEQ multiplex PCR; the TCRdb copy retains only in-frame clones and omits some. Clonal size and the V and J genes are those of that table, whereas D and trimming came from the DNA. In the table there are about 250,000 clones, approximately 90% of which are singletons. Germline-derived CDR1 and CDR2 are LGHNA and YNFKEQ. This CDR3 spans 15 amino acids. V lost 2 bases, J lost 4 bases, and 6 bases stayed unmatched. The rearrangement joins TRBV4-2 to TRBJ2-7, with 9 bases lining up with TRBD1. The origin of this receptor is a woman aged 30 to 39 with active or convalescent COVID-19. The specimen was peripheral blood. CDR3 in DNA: TGTGCCAGCAGCCAAAACGGACAGGGGAGGTACGAGCAGTACTTC. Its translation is CASSQNGQGRYEQYF.